The 31 T cell receptor beta chains below all came from one sample that was sequenced in a study of T cell responses to AZD1222 COVID-19 vaccine. This table comes from immunoSEQ multiplex PCR, and its TCRdb copy is limited to in-frame clones, with some not included. The sample yields 150,000 or so clones, approximately 94% seen once. This material consisted of peripheral blood, taken 28 days after the second AZD1222 dose. These receptors were obtained from an adult who received the AZD1222 COVID-19 vaccine.

The rearrangement links TRBV7-6 to TRBJ2-2; the D gene is possibly TRBD2 (5 bases). The germline V and J ends were trimmed by 4 bases and 6 bases, with 15 bases remaining between them. This CDR3 is 15 amino acids long. Germline CDR1 reads SGHVS; CDR2 reads FNYEAQ. The CDR3 DNA is TGTGCCAGCAGCTCCGGACTTACCCCGGCCGGGGAGCTGTTTTTT. This encodes CASSSGLTPAGELFF.

Here the CDR3 reads CASRMDSREQFF. CDR3 sequence (DNA): TGTGCCAGCAGGATGGACAGCCGTGAGCAGTTCTTC. The V call is TRBV2, the J call TRBJ2-1; tentative D call: TRBD1 (6 bases). Per the germline V gene, CDR1 is SNHLY and CDR2 is FYNNEI. V dropped 6 bases and J dropped 9 bases, with 12 bases sitting between them. This CDR3 contains 12 residues.

The genes are TRBV4-1 and TRBJ2-7; 16 positions match TRBD2. This CDR3 has 19 amino acids. V was clipped by 1 base and J by 5 bases; unmatched bases: 11. Germline V gene lookup returns CDR1 MGHRA and CDR2 YSYEKL. This CDR3 is CASSQVGTSGRAVFNEQYF. The CDR3, as DNA: TGCGCCAGCAGCCAAGTGGGGACTAGCGGGAGGGCCGTTTTTAACGAGCAGTACTTC.

V is TRBV11-2 and J is TRBJ2-5; no clear D. Per the germline V gene, CDR1 is SGHAT and CDR2 is FQNNGV. The CDR3 runs to 14 residues. V lost 1 base to trimming and J lost 5 bases, with 11 bases between them. The CDR3 is CASSLVWRNETQYF. The CDR3 nucleotides read TGTGCCAGCAGCTTAGTTTGGCGAAATGAGACCCAGTACTTC.

V is TRBV2 and J is TRBJ2-1; 12 nucleotides match TRBD2. The CDR3 spans 15 residues. V dropped 8 bases and J dropped 5; count of bases not matched to a gene: 7. Germline V CDR1 and CDR2: SNHLY, FYNNEI. The CDR3 DNA follows: TGTGCCAGCCCGACTAGCGGGAGCCTCCACAATGAGCAGTTCTTC. Translating it yields CASPTSGSLHNEQFF. The entire variable domain, with the rest obtained from reference TRBV2 and TRBJ2-1, is as follows: EPEVTQTPSHQVTQMGQEVILRCVPISNHLYFYWYRQILGQKVEFLVSFYNNEISEKSEIFDDQFSVERPDGSNFTLKIRSTKLEDSAMYFCASPTSGSLHNEQFFGPGTRLTVL.

This chain joins TRBV6-5 and TRBJ1-1; perhaps TRBD1 as D (6 bases). CDR1 MNHEY and CDR2 SVGAGI come from the germline V gene. The CDR3 is 13 residues long. The V and J ends lost 8 bases and 1 base respectively, with 11 bases between them. The CDR3 spells CASARQENTEAFF. CDR3 bases: TGTGCCAGCGCAAGACAGGAGAACACTGAAGCTTTCTTT.

V and J are TRBV19 and TRBJ2-5; D is possibly TRBD1 (6 bases). Germline V gene sequence: CDR1 LNHDA, CDR2 SQIVND (reference sequence). Trimming took 2 bases from V and 4 from J, leaving 17 bases between them. The CDR3 runs 16 residues. CDR3 sequence (DNA): TGTGCCAGTAGTATACTCCCAGGGGACCCGAGAGAGACCCAGTACTTC. Amino acids: CASSILPGDPRETQYF.

The rearrangement links TRBV18 to TRBJ2-1; D unresolved. This CDR3 contains 13 residues. The germline V gene encodes CDR1 KGHSH and CDR2 LQKENI. The V and J ends lost 3 bases and 4 bases respectively, with 7 bases between them. CDR3 sequence reads: CASSPAAYNEQFF. DNA of the CDR3: TGTGCCAGCTCACCGGCGGCTTACAATGAGCAGTTCTTC.

The rearrangement uses TRBV14 and TRBJ2-1; D gene uncertain. Per the germline V gene, CDR1 is SGHDN and CDR2 is FVKESK. The CDR3 covers 21 residues. V lost 6 bases and J 4 bases, leaving 34 bases between the germline ends. The DNA of the CDR3 is TGTGCCAGCAGACCGCCCCGGTTCCCGGCGGATATGGCGGAGAAATACAATGAGCAGTTCTTC. Protein sequence: CASRPPRFPADMAEKYNEQFF.

The rearrangement uses TRBV5-4 and TRBJ1-4; possible D gene TRBD1, 6 bases. The V end was cut by 0 bases, the J end by 6 bases, with 12 bases between. The CDR3 runs 15 residues. In germline, CDR1 is SGHNT, CDR2 YYREEE (reference sequence). For the CDR3, the DNA is TGTGCCAGCAGCTTGGACAGGGAGGATGATGAAAAACTGTTTTTT. Amino acid sequence: CASSLDREDDEKLFF.

This rearrangement joins TRBV19 to TRBJ1-1, with D possibly matching TRBD1 (6 bases). V lost 3 bases and J 11 bases, leaving 13 bases between the germline ends. The CDR3 spans 12 residues. The germline V gene encodes CDR1 LNHDA and CDR2 SQIVND (reference sequence). The CDR3 loop is CASSILQGPAFF. In DNA, the CDR3 is TGTGCCAGTAGTATCCTACAGGGTCCGGCTTTCTTT. The variable domain in full, completed from reference TRBV19 and TRBJ1-1, reads DGGITQSPKYLFRKEGQNVTLSCEQNLNHDAMYWYRQDPGQGLRLIYYSQIVNDFQKGDIAEGYSVSREKKESFPLTVTSAQKNPTAFYLCASSILQGPAFFGQGTRLTVV.

The CDR3 nucleotides are TGTGCCAGCAGAAGACTAGCGGGAGGGGAGGATACGCAGTATTTT. Its translation: CASRRLAGGEDTQYF. J is TRBJ2-3 and V is TRBV2; TRBD2 matches at 14 bases. The CDR3 is 15 residues long. Unmatched junction bases numbered 5, after V lost 6 bases and J lost 6 bases. CDR1 is SNHLY, CDR2 FYNNEI, per germline.

This clone came up a few times. The chain uses TRBV2 and TRBJ2-7, with D hard to call. Per the germline V gene, CDR1 is SNHLY and CDR2 is FYNNEI. This CDR3 is built from 12 residues. The V end lost 1 base, the J end lost 2 bases, and 3 bases lay between the germline ends. The CDR3 bases are TGTGCCAGCAGTGAAGGGGCCTACGAGCAGTACTTC. The encoded protein is CASSEGAYEQYF.

The CDR3 is CASSQGVSGSVGEQFF. CDR3 DNA: TGCGCCAGCAGCCAAGGGGTAAGCGGGAGTGTTGGTGAGCAGTTCTTC. This chain connects TRBV4-1 to TRBJ2-1; TRBD2 agrees at 8 bases. This CDR3 spans 16 amino acids. Germline CDR1 and CDR2: MGHRA and YSYEKL. The V gene end was trimmed by 1 base and the J gene end by 9 bases; junction bases not matched to a gene: 11.

This sequence joins TRBV6-1 and TRBJ1-3; maybe TRBD1 (6 bases). From germline, CDR1 is MNHNS and CDR2 SASEGT. This CDR3 is built from 16 residues. Trimming pared 4 bases from V and 0 bases from J, leaving 13 bases between. CDR3 residues: CASSARDTNSGNTIYF. The CDR3, as DNA: TGTGCCAGCAGTGCCCGGGACACCAACTCTGGAAACACCATATATTTT.

V gene TRBV5-1 combines with J gene TRBJ1-1; TRBD1 might be the D (6 bases). Germline V gene data show CDR1 as SGHRS and CDR2 as YFSETQ. This CDR3 has 16 amino acids. Trimming removed 0 bases from V and 2 bases from J, with 14 bases in between. The CDR3 DNA is TGCGCCAGCAGCTTGGCAGGGGAGGTCCGAAACACTGAAGCTTTCTTT. Encoded protein: CASSLAGEVRNTEAFF. Using reference TRBV5-1 and TRBJ1-1 for the parts outside the CDR3, the full variable domain is KAGVTQTPRYLIKTRGQQVTLSCSPISGHRSVSWYQQTPGQGLQFLFEYFSETQRNKGNFPGRFSGRQFSNSRSEMNVSTLELGDSALYLCASSLAGEVRNTEAFFGQGTRLTVV.

This chain connects TRBV7-9 to TRBJ1-1, with unresolved D. The V end was cut by 10 bases, the J end by 4 bases, with 10 bases between. CDR1 and CDR2 (germline): SEHNR, FQNEAQ (reference sequence). This CDR3 spans 11 amino acids. The DNA for the CDR3 is TGTGCCACCCCCAATTTCACTGAAGCTTTCTTT. This translates into CATPNFTEAFF.

Here the CDR3 reads CASGAYGYTF. The CDR3 DNA reads as TGTGCCAGCGGGGCCTATGGCTACACCTTC. The chain uses TRBV2 and TRBJ1-2, with TRBD1 as a possible D gene (5 bases). The V end was cut by 8 bases, the J end by 4 bases, with 5 bases between. CDR3 length equals 10 residues. CDR1 SNHLY and CDR2 FYNNEI come from the germline V gene. Full variable domain (remainder filled in from reference TRBV2 and TRBJ1-2): EPEVTQTPSHQVTQMGQEVILRCVPISNHLYFYWYRQILGQKVEFLVSFYNNEISEKSEIFDDQFSVERPDGSNFTLKIRSTKLEDSAMYFCASGAYGYTFGSGTRLTVV.

The rearrangement uses TRBV6-5 and TRBJ1-6, with 9 bases fitting TRBD1. Losses at the gene ends were 6 bases for V and 5 bases for J; bases not matched to a gene: 2. This CDR3 spans 14 amino acids. Germline V gene sequence: CDR1 MNHEY, CDR2 SVGAGI. CDR3 nucleotide sequence: TGTGCCAGCAGGCGGGACAGGGATAATTCACCCCTCCACTTT. Amino acid sequence: CASRRDRDNSPLHF.

V usage is TRBV28 and J usage is TRBJ2-2; weak D call: TRBD2 (6 bases). Germline lookup yields CDR1 MDHEN and CDR2 SYDVKM. Trimming removed 5 bases from V and 6 bases from J, with 19 bases in between. There are 16 residues in the CDR3. CDR3 residues: CASSLITRRVAGELFF. Here the CDR3 DNA reads TGTGCCAGCAGTCTCATTACCAGGAGGGTCGCCGGGGAGCTGTTTTTT.

The V and J genes are TRBV1 and TRBJ2-1; the listed D gene, TRBD2, was not tested against the DNA. TRBV1 corresponds to a pseudogene. This CDR3 has 15 amino acids. CDR3 DNA: TGCACCAGACAAGGCGAACAGGGAGGGTCAGATGAGCAGTTCTTC. Translation: CTRQGEQGGSDEQFF.

This clone was found once. V is TRBV19 and J is TRBJ2-7, with 8 positions matching TRBD1. CDR1 and CDR2 from the germline V gene are LNHDA and SQIVND (reference sequence). The J segment lost 0 bases and the V segment lost 7 bases, leaving 5 bases of the junction unmatched. This CDR3 is 14 amino acids long. CDR3 coding DNA: TGTGCCAGTACCCGGGACAGGCTCTCCTACGAGCAGTACTTC. It translates to CASTRDRLSYEQYF. Complete variable domain (other parts from reference TRBV19 and TRBJ2-7): DGGITQSPKYLFRKEGQNVTLSCEQNLNHDAMYWYRQDPGQGLRLIYYSQIVNDFQKGDIAEGYSVSREKKESFPLTVTSAQKNPTAFYLCASTRDRLSYEQYFGPGTRLTVT.

The CDR3 sequence: CASSQRGTVGELFF. CDR3 nucleotides: TGCGCCAGCAGCCAACGCGGGACGGTCGGGGAGCTGTTTTTT. The genes are TRBV4-1 and TRBJ2-2; a weak D match, TRBD2 (6 bases). The CDR3 contains 14 residues. With 2 bases removed from V and 7 bases from J, the gap between germline ends came to 11 bases. The V gene's germline CDR1 is MGHRA and CDR2 YSYEKL.

V and J are TRBV13 and TRBJ2-3; 11 bases line up with TRBD2. Germline V gives CDR1 PRHDT, CDR2 FYEKMQ (reference sequence). V was pared by 5 bases and J by 4 bases, with 5 bases of the junction left unmatched. The CDR3 consists of 15 residues. The CDR3 sequence: CASSKTSGGPDTQYF. CDR3 in DNA: TGTGCCAGCAGCAAAACTAGCGGGGGCCCAGATACGCAGTATTTT.

The genes are TRBV5-1 and TRBJ2-5; D is perhaps TRBD1 (5 bases). CDR3 length: 13 residues. Trimming left V 5 bases short and J 1 base short, with 9 bases between. Germline V gives CDR1 SGHRS, CDR2 YFSETQ. The CDR3 DNA follows: TGCGCCAGCAGAGACAGCCCCCAAGAGACCCAGTACTTC. Its translation is CASRDSPQETQYF. Based on the CDR3 plus reference TRBV5-1 and TRBJ2-5, the full variable domain is KAGVTQTPRYLIKTRGQQVTLSCSPISGHRSVSWYQQTPGQGLQFLFEYFSETQRNKGNFPGRFSGRQFSNSRSEMNVSTLELGDSALYLCASRDSPQETQYFGPGTRLLVL.

This chain connects TRBV7-9 to TRBJ2-1; 11 bases map to TRBD2. Unmatched junction bases numbered 5, after V lost 4 bases and J lost 6 bases. Germline V gives CDR1 SEHNR, CDR2 FQNEAQ (reference sequence). The CDR3 sequence is 15 residues long. CDR3 nucleotide sequence: TGTGCCAGCAGCTCACTAGCGGGAGTCAGCAATGAGCAGTTCTTC. Encoded protein: CASSSLAGVSNEQFF.

This clone was recorded only once. This chain uses TRBV19 with TRBJ2-5, with D perhaps TRBD1 or TRBD2 (6 bases each). CDR3 length: 14 residues. V dropped 7 bases and J dropped 3 bases, with 15 bases sitting between them. CDR1 and CDR2 from the germline V gene are LNHDA and SQIVND (reference sequence). CDR3 DNA: TGTGCCAGTAAGGGGGGTTTAGTGGAAGAGACCCAGTACTTC. It codes for CASKGGLVEETQYF.

The V and J genes are TRBV5-1 and TRBJ1-1; 10 bases align to TRBD1. Per the germline V gene, CDR1 is SGHRS and CDR2 is YFSETQ. This CDR3 has 15 residues. The V segment lost 4 bases and the J segment 6 bases; nucleotides outside the gene matches: 9. DNA of the CDR3: TGCGCCAGCAGCCTTACCCCGACAGGGGGCCCTGAAGCTTTCTTT. Translating gives CASSLTPTGGPEAFF.

This chain uses TRBV24-1 with TRBJ2-1, with D possibly matching TRBD2 (6 bases). The CDR3 extends over 15 amino acids. Germline V CDR1 and CDR2: KGHDR, SFDVKD. Between the trimmed V and J ends, which lost 3 bases and 8 bases, there was a span of 16 bases. The CDR3: CATSDTGSRKDEQFF. CDR3 nucleotide sequence: TGTGCCACCAGTGATACCGGGAGTCGTAAGGATGAGCAGTTCTTC.

The rearrangement uses TRBV6-1 and TRBJ2-7; 8 bases match TRBD2. The V gene's germline CDR1 is MNHNS and CDR2 SASEGT. Trimming at V came to 2 bases and at J to 7 bases, leaving 10 bases not matched to a gene. This CDR3 has 15 residues. The CDR3 DNA reads as TGTGCCAGCAGTGAAATCCAGCGGGAGATAAAAGAGCAGTACTTC. Its translation is CASSEIQREIKEQYF.

The chain has TRBV4-3 and TRBJ2-7; 8 nucleotides line up with TRBD2. Per the germline V gene, CDR1 is LGHNA and CDR2 is YSLEER. The junction had 11 bases not matched to a gene; V was cut back by 2 bases and J by 2 bases. This CDR3 spans 17 amino acids. The CDR3 nucleotides read TGCGCCAGCAGCCAATCTAGGACCTGGACTAGCACCTACGAGCAGTACTTC. This encodes CASSQSRTWTSTYEQYF.